The 27 T cell receptor beta chains in this list originate from one sample, sequenced in a study of human T cells and chemical hapten exposure. Each CDR3 protein is one row after TCRdb ran MiXCR on the RACE reads. The table records roughly 120,000 distinct CDR3 sequences, approximately 13% of them present only once. Documented time point: patch test 1, 2 weeks after DPC sensitization. Treatment of the sample: therapeutic diphenylcyclopropenone sensitization with weekly scalp DPC. This specimen consisted of whole blood, obtained in connection with sensitization to the hapten diphenylcyclopropenone (DPC). The origin of the receptors is a man aged 18 to 29 with alopecia areata. Some clones in this sample may be carry-over from other donors' samples.

V usage is TRBV4-1 and J usage is TRBJ2-5, with 7 nucleotides matching TRBD1. The CDR3 contains 15 residues. After removal of 3 bases from V and 5 bases from J, the junction contained 9 bases not matched to a gene. Per germline, CDR1 MGHRA and CDR2 YSYEKL. CDR3 in DNA: TGCGCCAGCAGCCACCTACAGGGGAAAGGCGAGACCCAGTACTTC. Amino acids: CASSHLQGKGETQYF.

The genes are TRBV29-1 and TRBJ2-3, with TRBD2 identical over 11 bases. The trim removed 5 bases at V and 3 bases at J, leaving 7 bases unmatched. The CDR3 sequence is 15 residues long. Germline V gene lookup returns CDR1 SQVTM and CDR2 ANQGSEA. The CDR3 DNA is TGCAGCGTTCATAGCGGGGGGGCCGAGACAGATACGCAGTATTTT. Encoded protein: CSVHSGGAETDTQYF.

This clonotype was picked up a small number of times. The chain joins TRBV14 to TRBJ2-2; unclear D gene. The germline V gene has CDR1 SGHDN and CDR2 FVKESK. The CDR3 length is 16 residues. With 0 bases removed from V and 0 bases from J, the gap between germline ends came to 8 bases. CDR3 coding DNA: TGTGCCAGCAGCCAAGATCGCCTGCCGAACACCGGGGAGCTGTTTTTT. Translation: CASSQDRLPNTGELFF.

The chain recombines TRBV20-1 with TRBJ2-5; 9 nucleotides line up with TRBD2. Per germline, CDR1 DFQATT and CDR2 SNEGSKA (reference sequence). The CDR3 length is 16 residues. V lost 1 base and J lost 4; bases outside the gene matches: 10. The CDR3 protein is CSARGRSGGTAETQYF. DNA of the CDR3: TGCAGTGCTAGAGGCCGTAGCGGGGGTACTGCAGAGACCCAGTACTTC.

V gene TRBV6-2 or TRBV6-3 combines with J gene TRBJ1-5; no definite D call. CDR3 length: 15 residues. Germline V lookup: CDR1 MNHEY, CDR2 SVGEGT. Trimming left V 7 bases short and J 2 bases short, with 15 bases between. CDR3 protein: CASNGFTRGNQPQHF. In DNA, the CDR3 is TGTGCCAGCAACGGGTTCACTAGGGGCAATCAGCCCCAGCATTTT.

The sample holds a few counts of this clonotype. The chain has TRBV11-2 and TRBJ1-1; 7 bases align to TRBD1. Per germline, CDR1 SGHAT and CDR2 FQNNGV. CDR3 length equals 16 residues. The V gene end was trimmed by 6 bases and the J gene end by 3 bases; junction bases not matched to a gene: 13. In DNA, the CDR3 is TGTGCCAGCAGGACCGAGACAGGGTCTCTTCACACTGAAGCTTTCTTT. It specifies CASRTETGSLHTEAFF.

This rearrangement joins TRBV5-6 to TRBJ2-1; D call uncertain. V was clipped by 4 bases and J by 8 bases, with 13 bases between them. The germline V gene encodes CDR1 SGHDT and CDR2 YYEEEE. CDR3 length: 13 amino acids. The CDR3 region is CASSPAHWDEQFF. In DNA, the CDR3 is TGTGCCAGCAGCCCGGCCCATTGGGATGAGCAGTTCTTC.

This chain uses TRBV6-6 with TRBJ1-2; TRBD1 might be the D (6 bases). The germline V gene has CDR1 MNHNY and CDR2 SVGAGI (reference sequence). This CDR3 spans 14 amino acids. Trimming stripped 4 bases from V and 4 bases from J, with 13 bases between. CDR3: CASSFRDTSYGYTF. The CDR3 DNA reads as TGTGCCAGCAGTTTCCGGGACACGTCCTATGGCTACACCTTC.

In its sample, this clonotype was seen many times. The chain combines TRBV6-5 with TRBJ2-1; the match to TRBD2 covers 8 bases. J lost 4 bases, V lost 2 bases, and 4 bases had no gene match. The CDR3 covers 15 residues. Per germline, CDR1 MNHEY and CDR2 SVGAGI. CDR3 sequence (DNA): TGTGCCAGCAGTTACAGCGGGGGTCCTTACAATGAGCAGTTCTTC. Protein: CASSYSGGPYNEQFF.

This clonotype turned up a few times. The chain employs TRBV7-9 and TRBJ2-7; 11 bases map to TRBD2. CDR3 length equals 17 residues. V lost 4 bases to trimming and J lost 2 bases; unmatched junction nucleotides: 10. The germline gives CDR1 SEHNR, CDR2 FQNEAQ (reference sequence). The CDR3 is CASSSLSLAGGTYEQYF. CDR3 sequence (DNA): TGTGCCAGCAGCTCCCTCTCCCTAGCGGGGGGTACCTACGAGCAGTACTTC.

In this sample, this clonotype turned up many times. The V call is TRBV3-1, the J call TRBJ2-1, with D possibly matching TRBD2 (6 bases). This CDR3 has 16 amino acids. V lost 1 base to trimming and J lost 0 bases, with 10 bases between them. In germline, CDR1 is LGHDT, CDR2 YNNKEL (reference sequence). CDR3 protein: CASSQAGGSSYNEQFF. Here the CDR3 DNA reads TGTGCCAGCAGCCAAGCAGGAGGGAGCTCCTACAATGAGCAGTTCTTC.

In its sample, this clonotype was seen many times. J is TRBJ2-7 and V is TRBV29-1; 7 nucleotides align to TRBD2. CDR1 SQVTM and CDR2 ANQGSEA come from the germline V gene. Losses at the gene ends were 7 bases for V and 6 bases for J; bases not matched to a gene: 6. This CDR3 region has 11 residues. As DNA, the CDR3 is TGCAGCGCCGGAGGCGGGGGCGAGCAGTACGTC. Translation gives CSAGGGGEQYV.

This clonotype has a handful of counts. The chain is built from TRBV25-1 and TRBJ2-1, with a possible D match to TRBD1 (7 bases). CDR3 length: 14 amino acids. V shed 4 bases and J shed 7 bases, with 14 bases lying between them. CDR1 is MGHDK, CDR2 SYGVNS, per germline. Here the CDR3 reads CASSVQGGWNEQFF. CDR3 nucleotide sequence: TGTGCCAGCAGTGTTCAGGGGGGTTGGAATGAGCAGTTCTTC.

This rearrangement joins TRBV7-9 to TRBJ1-1, with TRBD1 identical over 9 bases. The germline CDR1 and CDR2 sequences are SEHNR and FQNEAQ (reference sequence). The CDR3 contains 15 residues. The V gene end was trimmed by 5 bases and the J gene end by 5 bases; junction bases not matched to a gene: 9. The chain's CDR3 is CASSRNRGRGTEAFF. The CDR3 DNA is TGTGCCAGCAGCCGCAACAGGGGGCGAGGGACTGAAGCTTTCTTT.

This clonotype was recorded a few times. This rearrangement joins TRBV10-1 to TRBJ2-1, with D tentatively TRBD2 (6 bases). The CDR3 length is 14 residues. The ends were cut back, 5 bases at V and 8 bases at J, with 16 bases in the middle. Germline CDR1 WNHNN, CDR2 SYGVQD (reference sequence). The CDR3 spells CASSHKPRGYEQFF. As DNA, the CDR3 is TGCGCCAGCAGTCATAAGCCCCGGGGGTATGAGCAGTTCTTC.

The V call is TRBV28, the J call TRBJ2-6; TRBD1 matches at 7 bases. Germline-derived CDR1 and CDR2 are MDHEN and SYDVKM. The CDR3 spans 14 residues. After removal of 8 bases from V and 5 bases from J, the junction contained 6 bases not matched to a gene. CDR3: CASGNRGWANVLTF. CDR3 in DNA: TGTGCCAGCGGAAACAGGGGATGGGCCAACGTCCTGACTTTC.

This chain joins TRBV6-1 and TRBJ1-5; a possible D gene is TRBD1 (5 bases). Germline CDR1 and CDR2: MNHNS and SASEGT. Trimming pared 4 bases from V and 4 bases from J, leaving 14 bases between. The CDR3 runs 15 residues. CDR3 sequence reads: CASSVLDWGNQPQHF. DNA of the CDR3: TGTGCCAGCAGTGTACTGGACTGGGGGAATCAGCCCCAGCATTTT.

The J gene is TRBJ2-1, the V gene TRBV10-3; D perhaps matches TRBD2 (7 bases). This CDR3 has 15 amino acids. Trimming left V 6 bases short and J 4 bases short, with 16 bases between. CDR1 and CDR2 from the germline V gene are ENHRY and SYGVKD. The CDR3 sequence: CAIRGGGARYNEQFF. The DNA of the CDR3 is TGTGCCATCAGAGGAGGGGGGGCCAGATACAATGAGCAGTTCTTC.

In regard to this clonotype: A read error is possible here, since a much larger clone lies one base away. V gene TRBV7-6 combines with J gene TRBJ1-1; D is uncertain. Germline V gene lookup returns CDR1 SGHVS and CDR2 FNYEAQ. Trimming stripped 0 bases from V and 6 bases from J, with 8 bases between. The CDR3 has 13 residues. The CDR3 protein is CASSLAYRAEAFF. CDR3 nucleotides: TGTGCCAGCAGCTTAGCGTATCGTGCTGAAGCTTTCTTT.

This clonotype showed up just a few times. This chain links TRBV11-2 with TRBJ1-2; no reliable D call. With 0 bases removed from V and 4 bases from J, the gap between germline ends came to 9 bases. The CDR3 runs to 14 residues. CDR1 and CDR2 (germline): SGHAT, FQNNGV. CDR3 DNA sequence: TGTGCCAGCAGCTTAGACCCCGGGAGCTATGGCTACACCTTC. It translates to CASSLDPGSYGYTF.

V and J are TRBV5-1 and TRBJ2-1; TRBD2 matches 9 bases. Germline assignment: CDR1 SGHRS and CDR2 YFSETQ. V dropped 6 bases and J dropped 7; count of bases not matched to a gene: 11. This CDR3 is built from 15 residues. The CDR3 here is CASTPPGGGANEQFF. CDR3 bases: TGCGCCAGCACCCCACCGGGCGGGGGGGCAAATGAGCAGTTCTTC.

The rearrangement links TRBV28 to TRBJ1-1, with D hard to call. The CDR3 covers 15 residues. Trimming pared 6 bases from V and 3 bases from J, leaving 17 bases between. Germline CDR1 reads MDHEN; CDR2 reads SYDVKM. This CDR3 reads CASSPTPGLYTEAFF. CDR3 nucleotides: TGTGCCAGCAGCCCCACCCCAGGCCTGTACACTGAAGCTTTCTTT.

Only a few counts were recorded for this clonotype. The J gene is TRBJ2-3, the V gene TRBV5-4; D assignment may be TRBD1 or TRBD2 (5 bases each). Germline assignment: CDR1 SGHNT and CDR2 YYREEE (reference sequence). Trimming pared 4 bases from V and 4 bases from J, leaving 13 bases between. CDR3 length: 14 amino acids. CDR3: CASSPRRGADTQYF. The CDR3 bases are TGTGCCAGCAGCCCGAGACGAGGGGCAGATACGCAGTATTTT.

The V call is TRBV5-4, the J call TRBJ2-5, with 13 bases identical to TRBD2. This CDR3 comprises 16 residues. Trimming took 4 bases from V and 5 from J; bases not matched to a gene: 8. CDR1 and CDR2 (germline): SGHNT, YYREEE (reference sequence). Here the CDR3 reads CASSLGLAGARETQYF. DNA of the CDR3: TGTGCCAGCAGCCTTGGACTAGCGGGGGCGCGGGAGACCCAGTACTTC. Full variable domain (rest looked up from reference TRBV5-4 and TRBJ2-5): ETGVTQSPTHLIKTRGQQVTLRCSSQSGHNTVSWYQQALGQGPQFIFQYYREEENGRGNFPPRFSGLQFPNYSSELNVNALELDDSALYLCASSLGLAGARETQYFGPGTRLLVL.

Only a few counts were recorded for this clonotype. This rearrangement joins TRBV4-3 to TRBJ2-1; D gene ambiguous. The CDR3 consists of 12 residues. The V gene's germline CDR1 is LGHNA and CDR2 YSLEER. The V gene lost 0 bases and the J gene lost 8 bases, with 5 bases spanning the gap. CDR3 in amino acids: CASSQDLDEQFF. The CDR3 nucleotides read TGCGCCAGCAGCCAAGATCTAGATGAGCAGTTCTTC.

This clonotype occurred many times. The rearrangement uses TRBV4-1 and TRBJ2-5; D gene ambiguous. Trimming removed 0 bases from V and 5 bases from J, with 16 bases in between. CDR3 size: 16 residues. In germline, CDR1 is MGHRA, CDR2 YSYEKL. The CDR3 bases are TGCGCCAGCAGCCAAGATGGAAGGGCCTCGTATGAGACCCAGTACTTC. This sequence encodes CASSQDGRASYETQYF.

The chain links TRBV18 to TRBJ2-5, with 12 nucleotides matching TRBD2. Trimming removed 6 bases from V and 2 bases from J; junction bases left unmatched: 4. The V gene's germline CDR1 is KGHSH and CDR2 LQKENI. The CDR3 contains 15 residues. CDR3: CASSPSGGAQETQYF. The DNA of the CDR3 is TGTGCCAGCTCCCCTAGCGGGGGGGCTCAAGAGACCCAGTACTTC.